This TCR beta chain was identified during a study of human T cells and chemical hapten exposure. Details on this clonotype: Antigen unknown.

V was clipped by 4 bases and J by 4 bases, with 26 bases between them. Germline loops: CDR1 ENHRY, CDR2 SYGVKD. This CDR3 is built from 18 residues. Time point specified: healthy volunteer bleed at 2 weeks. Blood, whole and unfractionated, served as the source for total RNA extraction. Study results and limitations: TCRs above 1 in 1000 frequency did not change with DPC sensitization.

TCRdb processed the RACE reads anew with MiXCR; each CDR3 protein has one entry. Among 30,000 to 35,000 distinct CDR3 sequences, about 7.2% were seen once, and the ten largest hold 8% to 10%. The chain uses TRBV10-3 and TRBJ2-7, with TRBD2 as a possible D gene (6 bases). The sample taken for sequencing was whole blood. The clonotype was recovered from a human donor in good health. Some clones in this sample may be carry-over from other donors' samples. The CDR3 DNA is TGTGCCATCAGTGGGCTCCGCGGAGGGCGGGCCGAGCGTTACGAGCAGTACTTC. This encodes CAISGLRGGRAERYEQYF.